This TCR beta chain emerged from a study of T-cell reconstitution after alpha-beta-depleted transplantation in children. Findings of the study overall: For some patients, TCRbeta diversity was high at day 60 because of recipient T cells and thymic progenitors that survived. A year post-transplant, T-cell counts and diversity derived mostly from newly produced T cells. Expanded graft clones, several hundred of them, were reportedly the source of alpha-beta T cells about two months after transplant.

The ends were cut back, 6 bases at V and 0 bases at J, with 12 bases in the middle. The CDR3 has 15 amino acids. It was with unique molecular identifiers that the TCRbeta library was prepared. TCRdb used MiXCR to reprocess the PCR reads, holding one entry per CDR3 protein. The sample consists of hundreds of thousands of distinct CDR3 sequences, 15% to 20% of them appearing once. On this clonotype itself: The antigen is undetermined.

The material sequenced was PBMCs, mostly from graft donor cells, taken 360 days after TCRalphabeta/CD19-depleted stem cell transplant. The V and J genes are TRBV12-3 or TRBV12-4 and TRBJ1-5; D is unresolved. The TCR comes from a boy younger than two who had a stem cell transplant for Wiskott-Aldrich syndrome, so the T cells may come from the graft donor. The CDR3 here is CASSRGQYSNQPQHF. The CDR3 DNA is TGTGCCAGCAGCCGAGGCCAGTATAGCAATCAGCCCCAGCATTTT.